Given below is one T cell receptor beta chain in context. Its antigen is not identified. The sample comes from a study of monozygotic twins with inflammatory bowel disease. Overall study results and limits: Healthy co-twins exceeded IBD patients in TCRbeta diversity as measured by inverse Simpson. Relative to healthy twins, IBD patients had fewer clonotypes in common with others, a gap that was especially apparent with disease activity.

Per germline, CDR1 SGHTA and CDR2 FQGTGA. This CDR3 region has 16 residues. Per donor, approximately 2.3 ml of blood was collected and frozen. UMIs that had a 6-nucleotide sample barcode were put in using template switching. TCRdb re-called the 5' RACE reads and shows each CDR3 protein once, DNA omitted. The sample has roughly 160,000 distinct CDR3 sequences. The sequenced material came from blood. The rearrangement links TRBV7-3 to TRBJ1-6; no DNA is available, so the TRBD1 call from TCRdb remains unchecked. This clonotype originated in a human donor with ulcerative colitis or Crohn's disease, or a healthy co-twin of an affected twin (not recorded which). This CDR3 is CASSSPLSSYNSPLHF.